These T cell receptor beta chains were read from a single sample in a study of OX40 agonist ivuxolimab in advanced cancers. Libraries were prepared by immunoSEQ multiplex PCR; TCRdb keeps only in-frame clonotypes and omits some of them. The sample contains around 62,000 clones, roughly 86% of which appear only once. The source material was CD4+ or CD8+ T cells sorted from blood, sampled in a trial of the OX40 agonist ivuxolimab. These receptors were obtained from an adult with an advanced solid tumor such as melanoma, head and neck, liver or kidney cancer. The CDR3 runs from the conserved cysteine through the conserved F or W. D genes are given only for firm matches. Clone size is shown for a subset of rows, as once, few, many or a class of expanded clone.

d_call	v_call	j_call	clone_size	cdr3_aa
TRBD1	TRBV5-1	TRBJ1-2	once	CASSLVLGGQNGYTF
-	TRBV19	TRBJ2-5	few	CASSISQAKETQYF
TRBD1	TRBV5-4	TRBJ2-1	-	CASSFGTGFAYNEQFF
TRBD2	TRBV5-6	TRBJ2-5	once	CASSATSAGSETQYF
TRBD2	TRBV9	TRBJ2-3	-	CASSVGGSRPDTQYF
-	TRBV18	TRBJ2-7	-	CASFEGSTYEQYF
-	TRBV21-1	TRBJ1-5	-	CATPEGVRGVQDGQPQHF
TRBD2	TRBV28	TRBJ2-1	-	CASSTQTSGTYNEQFF
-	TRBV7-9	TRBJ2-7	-	CASSLTDSYEQYF
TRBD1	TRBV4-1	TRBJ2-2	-	CASSQGTGLNTGELFF
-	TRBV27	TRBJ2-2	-	CASRRDSTSRELFF
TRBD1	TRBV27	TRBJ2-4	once	CASSLLRDRGTIQYF
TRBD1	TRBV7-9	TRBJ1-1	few	CASSFGTGGTEAFF
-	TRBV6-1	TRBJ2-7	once	CATLRGGTQYEQYF
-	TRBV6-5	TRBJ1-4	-	CASVIGQHNEKLFF
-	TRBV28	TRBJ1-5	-	CAISWGRNNQPQHF
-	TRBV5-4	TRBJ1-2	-	CASSLVADGYTF
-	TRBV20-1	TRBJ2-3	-	CSAAGDYTQYF
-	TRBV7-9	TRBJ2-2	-	CASSLKGTGELFF
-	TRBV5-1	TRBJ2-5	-	CASSSRGEGETQYF
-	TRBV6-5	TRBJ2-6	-	CASSYLAGANVLTF
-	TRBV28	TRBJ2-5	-	CASISRSGGETQYF
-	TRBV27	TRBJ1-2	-	CASSPAGGVGYTF
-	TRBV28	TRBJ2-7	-	CASSRGYYEQYF